This T cell receptor beta chain was identified during a study of T-cell memory formation after mild COVID-19. Whole-study context: Each donor largely had its own TCR clusters. General study results and limits: Several responding clones turned up in pre-infection memory, indicating that cross-reactive memory may have taken part. The study found contracting CD4+ clones mainly in CM and EM and contracting CD8+ clones in EMRA.

This clonotype appeared many times. Its antigen is unknown. TCR alpha and TCR beta cDNA libraries carrying sample barcodes and UMIs were produced by 5'RACE using constant-segment primers. TCRdb re-called the 5' RACE reads with MiXCR, one entry per CDR3 protein. Of about 190,000 distinct CDR3 sequences in the sample, about 17% were seen once. Trimming shortened V by 5 bases and J by 7 bases, and 20 bases separated the two germline ends. Per the germline V gene, CDR1 is SGHTA and CDR2 is FQGNSA. The CDR3 is 15 amino acids. The sequenced material came from PBMCs or a T cell subset sorted from them (not recorded which). The sequence came from an adult woman who had mild COVID-19 (a few samples of this study predate the infection). Cell type and time point are not known. The chain links TRBV7-2 to TRBJ1-2; no reliable D call. The CDR3: CASSTYGRFSAGYTF. In nucleotides, the CDR3 is TGTGCCAGCAGCACCTACGGACGGTTCTCCGCTGGCTACACCTTC.